The sequence of this TCR beta chain was determined in a study of cytomegalovirus exposure and HLA in healthy donors (dated by TCRdb to about 2017). For context, the study as a whole: An earlier analysis of some 600 of the donors reported 250 to 350 Gb of sequence data and about 120 million unique TCR beta sequences obtained from 180 million or so T cells. Around 320 gigabases of sequencing data and tens of millions of unique TCR sequences were included in an early release covering around 650 HLA-typed donors. The genetic ancestry cluster associated with self-reported Caucasian donors included 70% to 85% of the 350 to 500 genotyped donors. The study aimed to test whether signatures of past pathogen exposure could be identified by cataloging public T cell receptors. Using immunosequencing, the study profiled T cell repertoires from 500 to 800 subjects and related those repertoires to cytomegalovirus serostatus. Along with the approximately 700-subject first cohort, a separate validation cohort of around 120 different subjects was used. To predict cytomegalovirus infection status, the study combined high-throughput TCR immunosequencing, statistical association of individual TCRs with disease status, and machine learning. A later analysis re-analyzed previously published TCR beta repertoires from 666 donors and added high-resolution HLA genotyping to study TCR occurrence patterns. The later analysis used no new phenotypic data to find candidate immune exposures, relying instead on TCR beta sequences and their occurrence across donors. In an earlier analysis of over 550 of the donors, high-throughput TCR beta sequencing was used to judge whether each TCR beta V gene segment behaved as functional or pseudogenic. Donor age, sex, ethnicity and CMV serostatus were compiled alongside the repertoire data. A later genetic analysis used genome-wide SNP genotypes for about 55% of the 666 donors, treating that subset as a discovery cohort. Every repertoire in the discovery cohort had been generated on one and the same sequencing platform. HLA typing covered class I and class II loci at four-digit resolution. Typing coverage differed by locus: A, B, C, DRB1 and DQB1 were typed in about 620-630 donors, DQA1 in 522, DPA1 in around 600, and DPB1 in roughly 470. Because of strong linkage in the cohort, a few DR-DQ haplotypes were treated as single units for association and clustering. Among about 410 genotyped donors of the cohort, an average of around 250,000 unique TCR beta nucleotide sequences was sequenced per donor, of which roughly 17% were non-productive. The paper as a whole reports these results and caveats: Roughly uniform sequencing depth across donors was assumed in presence/absence analyses, although this assumption may not hold. A further reported finding was that TCR beta sequences accurately predicted the HLA-A and HLA-B alleles for most subjects in the first cohort. In a later analysis, most CMV-associated TCR beta chains were found to appear HLA-restricted, with HLA associations seemingly driven largely by CMV exposure. Because some donors lacked HLA typing at each locus, the association tests relied only on the typed subset. According to a later analysis, TCR association rates differed among HLA loci, with DRB1 alleles showing the most associated TCRs and HLA-C alleles showing the fewest. The classifier was reported to diagnose cytomegalovirus status with high specificity and sensitivity in both the original and validation cohorts. At a false discovery rate of 0.05, a later analysis linked about 17,000 TCR beta sequences to specific HLA alleles. In this cohort, only TCR beta chains were sequenced, and detectable features were limited by the absence of alpha or paired-chain data. A later genetic analysis reported fewer N-insertions in productive TCRs among donors in an Asian-associated ancestry cluster than the approximately 700-donor mean. Correlated functional status among segregating V segments might be attributable to linkage disequilibrium, but an unknown experimental factor could not be ruled out. The 87-base-pair reads could not distinguish some IMGT-functional V segments, including TRBV6-2 and TRBV6-3, so those segments were excluded. A later analysis found that HLA-associated TCR beta chains were more clonally expanded and had lower generation probabilities than equally common non-associated chains. Immune exposure information for the cohort was limited to CMV serostatus. A group of highly shared sequence variants was considered likely to be a technical artifact of the sequencing pipeline. Broadly in line with IMGT annotations, most TCR beta V segments showed up in productive rearrangements about 90% or about 30% of the time in an earlier analysis of 450 to 750 of the donors. A few of the identified cytomegalovirus-associated TCR beta chains were confirmed in vitro to be specific for cytomegalovirus antigens. It was suggested by the authors that the approach could potentially be generalized to other disease states and immunological phenotypes. The study gave a list of about 150 TCR beta chains associated with cytomegalovirus. When HLA alleles, especially DR and DQ, strongly co-occurred, attributing TCR associations to individual alleles was difficult. V-gene and J-gene trimming of TCR beta chains was associated with a missense DCLRE1C variant in a later genetic analysis, and the association was replicated in an independent cohort. Most TCR sequences were seen in very few donors, while some public TCRs were found in many individuals. Approximately 18 rarely observed V segments, including chromosome 9 orphons, were excluded from the earlier analysis of just under 600 of the donors because counts were too low. According to a later analysis, parvovirus B19, influenza, CMV and Epstein-Barr virus appeared linked to several top co-occurrence clusters.

The cohort consisted of some 670 healthy bone marrow donors. Cohort members were all nominally healthy when sampled, although unrecorded immune exposures were likely present. The donor was CMV seropositive and was included in the group of 300 or so seropositive cohort members. Each donor provided a peripheral blood sample, and peripheral blood mononuclear cells were used for TCR beta sequencing. Genomic DNA extraction from the blood cell samples was performed with the Qiagen DNeasy Blood Extraction Kit. In the case of this clone: No antigen is known for it. Per-base quality was not reported, and no clone a single base away is much larger than it.

The library came from the immunoSEQ multiplex PCR assay. For the multiplex PCR, a mixture combining 60 forward primers for TCR Vbeta segments and 13 reverse primers for TCR Jbeta segments was used. The CDR3 region of rearranged TCR beta genes was amplified from genomic DNA with a multiplex PCR assay. The amplified TCR beta libraries were sequenced on the Illumina HiSeq System as 87-base-pair reads. The published analysis was carried out like this. A later analysis tallied roughly 80 million unique TCR beta chains across the 700 or so repertoires, and around 9.9 million of those chains were shared by two or more donors. Raw reads were error-corrected and collapsed into unique sequences by a nearest-neighbor algorithm in which closely related sequences were merged to remove PCR and sequencing errors. Alignment of CDR3 sequences to IMGT reference sequences was used to assign V, D and J gene segments. For a sequence to be retained, at least a six-nucleotide match to both a V gene segment and a J gene segment was required. Rearrangements were classified as productive when the CDR3 lacked stop codons and remained in frame with V and J, and all other rearrangements were classified as non-productive. CDR3 was defined according to IMGT convention as the region running from the second conserved V-encoded cysteine to the conserved J-encoded phenylalanine. The earlier analysis of about 640 of the donors excluded any sequence lacking an unambiguous match to a single V gene segment. An earlier analysis of several hundred of the donors called V segments functional above 56.7% productive rearrangements and segregating when the between-donor standard deviation exceeded 5%. To diagnose cytomegalovirus status from the catalog of TCR beta chain sequences, a statistical classification framework was built. In a later analysis, V and J genes were assigned by comparing TCR nucleotide sequences against IMGT/GENE-DB human TR gene sequences. In a later analysis, CDR3 sequences and most-parsimonious VDJ recombination scenarios were assigned using the TCRdist pipeline. In a later analysis, every TCR beta chain was defined by the combination of its CDR3 amino acid sequence and its V-gene family, and reads without a unique V-gene family were dropped. A later analysis removed 550 to 650 highly shared, low-generation-probability nucleotide sequences to deal with suspected cross-contamination and a sequencing artifact. In a later analysis, a clonal expansion index was calculated for each public chain from normalized within-repertoire ranks of inferred template counts. Generation probabilities in a later analysis came from a VDJ recombination model fitted to out-of-frame rearrangements, and those results were checked against IGoR. A later analysis scored TCR-TCR, TCR-HLA and TCR-CMV co-occurrence with hypergeometric tests, applying a repertoire-size bias correction to TCR pairs. To estimate false discovery rates, a later analysis permuted the HLA or CMV assignments 20 times. In a later analysis, co-occurring TCRs were grouped using DBSCAN, and TCRdist sequence similarity was added for clustering within HLA-allele-positive subsets. Co-occurrence clustering excluded repertoires with fewer than 30,000 or more than 120,000 public chains, plus five with anomalous nucleotide sharing. Entries here come from immuneACCESS through TCRdb and include only in-frame sequences with V and J called. Some clones fail to appear in such tables; in the studies checked, an unresolved V gene covers under half of the shortfall, and the cause of the remainder is unknown. V and J calls and clone size are copied from that table; D and trimming were computed from the DNA. The sample includes 150,000 to 160,000 clones, with 60% to 80% observed a single time. In total, the top ten clones hold 9.5% to 15% of the sample.

From the cysteine up to the phenylalanine, the CDR3 has a length of 15 residues. Only the CDR3 part of the read is kept: 45 bases, read in frame from the first base. Trimmed from V: 1 base; trimmed from J: 5 bases; junction bases lacking a gene match: 3. CDR1 and CDR2 (SNHLY, FYNNEI) derive from the germline V gene. The chain is made from TRBV2 and TRBJ2-7, with 12 bases matching TRBD1. This sequence was found in a man aged 30 to 45 in good health and CMV-seropositive. Specimen: PBMCs. The sequenced DNA: TGTGCCAGCAGTGAAGTTGGGACAGGGGGCAACGAGCAGTACTTC. The translation is CASSEVGTGGNEQYF.